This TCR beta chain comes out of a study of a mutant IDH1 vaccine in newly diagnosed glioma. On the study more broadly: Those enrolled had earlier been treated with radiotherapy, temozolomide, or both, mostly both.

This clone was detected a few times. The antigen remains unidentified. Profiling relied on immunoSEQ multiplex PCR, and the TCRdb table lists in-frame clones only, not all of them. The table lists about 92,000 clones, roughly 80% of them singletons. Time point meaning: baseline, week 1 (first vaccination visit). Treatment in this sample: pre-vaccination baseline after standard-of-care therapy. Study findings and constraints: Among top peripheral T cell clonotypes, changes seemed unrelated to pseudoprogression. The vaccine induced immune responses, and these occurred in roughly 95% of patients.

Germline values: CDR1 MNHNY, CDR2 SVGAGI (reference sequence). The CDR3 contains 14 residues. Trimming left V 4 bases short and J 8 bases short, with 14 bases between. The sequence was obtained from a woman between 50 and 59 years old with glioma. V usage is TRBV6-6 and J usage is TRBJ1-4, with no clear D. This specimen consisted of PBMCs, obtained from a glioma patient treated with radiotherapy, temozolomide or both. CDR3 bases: TGTGCCAGCAGTTTCCTCCGACGGGAAGAAAAACTGTTTTTT. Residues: CASSFLRREEKLFF.